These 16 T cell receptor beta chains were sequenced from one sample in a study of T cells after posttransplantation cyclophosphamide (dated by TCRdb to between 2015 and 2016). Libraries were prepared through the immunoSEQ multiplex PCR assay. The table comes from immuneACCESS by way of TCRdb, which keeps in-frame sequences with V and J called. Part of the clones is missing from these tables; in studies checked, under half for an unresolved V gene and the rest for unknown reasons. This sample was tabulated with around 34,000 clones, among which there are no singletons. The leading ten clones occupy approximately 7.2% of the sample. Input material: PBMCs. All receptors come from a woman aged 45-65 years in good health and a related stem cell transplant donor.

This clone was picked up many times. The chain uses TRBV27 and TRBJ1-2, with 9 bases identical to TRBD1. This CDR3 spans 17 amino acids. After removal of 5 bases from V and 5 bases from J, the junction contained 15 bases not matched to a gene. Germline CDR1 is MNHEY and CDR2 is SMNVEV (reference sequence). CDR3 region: CASSPQPTGGRRYGYTF. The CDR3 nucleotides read TGTGCCAGCAGTCCTCAACCAACAGGGGGCCGGAGGTATGGCTACACCTTC.

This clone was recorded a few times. CDR3 coding DNA: TGCGCCAGCAGCTTGTTGCAGGCGGGCCAAGAGACCCAGTACTTC. As protein: CASSLLQAGQETQYF. The rearrangement uses TRBV5-1 and TRBJ2-5, with TRBD2 as a possible D gene (5 bases). Germline V gene sequence: CDR1 SGHRS, CDR2 YFSETQ. The CDR3 is 15 residues long. Trimming pared 1 base from V and 1 base from J, leaving 11 bases between.

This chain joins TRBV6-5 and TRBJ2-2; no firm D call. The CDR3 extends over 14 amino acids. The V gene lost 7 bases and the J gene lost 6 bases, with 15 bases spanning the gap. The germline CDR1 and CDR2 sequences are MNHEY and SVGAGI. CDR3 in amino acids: CASNPLVGPGELFF. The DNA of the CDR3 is TGTGCCAGCAACCCACTTGTTGGGCCCGGGGAGCTGTTTTTT.

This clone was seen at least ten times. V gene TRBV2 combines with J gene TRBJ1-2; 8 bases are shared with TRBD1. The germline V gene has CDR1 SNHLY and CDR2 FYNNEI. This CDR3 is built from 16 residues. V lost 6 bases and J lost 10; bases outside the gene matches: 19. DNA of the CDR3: TGTGCCAGCAGGCCGGGACAGGCAGGTGTTGCTTTACTCTACACCTTC. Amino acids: CASRPGQAGVALLYTF.

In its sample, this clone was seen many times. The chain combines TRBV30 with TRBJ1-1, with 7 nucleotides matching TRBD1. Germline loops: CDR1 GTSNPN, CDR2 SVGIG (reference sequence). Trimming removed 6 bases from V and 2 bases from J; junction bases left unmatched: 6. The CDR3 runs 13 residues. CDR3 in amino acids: CACWTGGNTEAFF. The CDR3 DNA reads TGTGCCTGTTGGACAGGCGGAAACACTGAAGCTTTCTTT.

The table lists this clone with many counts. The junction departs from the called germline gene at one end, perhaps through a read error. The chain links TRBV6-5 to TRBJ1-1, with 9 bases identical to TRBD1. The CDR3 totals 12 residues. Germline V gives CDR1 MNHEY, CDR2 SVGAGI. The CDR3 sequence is CASNPDRGKKVF. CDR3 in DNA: TGTGCCAGCAATCCCGACAGGGGGAAAAAAGTCTTT.

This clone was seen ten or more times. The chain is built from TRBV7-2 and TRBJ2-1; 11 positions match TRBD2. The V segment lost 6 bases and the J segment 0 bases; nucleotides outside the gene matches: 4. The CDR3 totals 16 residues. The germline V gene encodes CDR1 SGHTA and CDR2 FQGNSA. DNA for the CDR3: TGTGCCAGCAGACCTACTAGCGGGAGCTCCTACAATGAGCAGTTCTTC. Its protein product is CASRPTSGSSYNEQFF.

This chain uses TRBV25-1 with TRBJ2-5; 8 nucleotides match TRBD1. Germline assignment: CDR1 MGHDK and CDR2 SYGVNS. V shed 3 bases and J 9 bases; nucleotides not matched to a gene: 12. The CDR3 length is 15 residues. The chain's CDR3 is CASSDPRGPGAAQYF. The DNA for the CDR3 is TGTGCCAGCAGTGATCCCAGGGGGCCGGGAGCAGCCCAGTACTTC.

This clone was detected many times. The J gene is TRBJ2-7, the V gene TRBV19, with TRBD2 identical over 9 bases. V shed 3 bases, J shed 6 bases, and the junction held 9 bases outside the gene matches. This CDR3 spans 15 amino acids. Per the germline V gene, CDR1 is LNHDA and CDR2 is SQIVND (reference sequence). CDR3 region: CASSISSGRPGEQYF. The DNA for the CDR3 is TGTGCCAGTAGTATTAGTAGCGGGAGACCGGGCGAGCAGTACTTC.

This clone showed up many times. CDR3 nucleotide sequence: TGTGCCAGCACCCCCAACACCTACGAGCAGTACTTC. This codes for CASTPNTYEQYF. The chain joins TRBV28 to TRBJ2-7; D gene ambiguous. Germline CDR1 is MDHEN and CDR2 is SYDVKM. Deletions cut 7 bases from V and 2 bases from J, with 9 bases between. The CDR3 consists of 12 residues.

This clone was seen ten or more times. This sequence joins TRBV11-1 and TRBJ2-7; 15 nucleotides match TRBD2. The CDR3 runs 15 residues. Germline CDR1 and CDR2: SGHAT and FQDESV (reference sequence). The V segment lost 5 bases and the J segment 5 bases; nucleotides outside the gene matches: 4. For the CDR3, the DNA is TGTGCCAGCAGCGAGGGGACTAGCGGGAGGAACGAGCAGTACTTC. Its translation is CASSEGTSGRNEQYF.

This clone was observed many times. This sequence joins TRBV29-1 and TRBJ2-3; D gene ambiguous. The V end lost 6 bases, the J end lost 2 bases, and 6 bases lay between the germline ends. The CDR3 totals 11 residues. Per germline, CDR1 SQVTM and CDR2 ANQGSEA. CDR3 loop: CSVALTDTQYF. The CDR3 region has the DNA TGCAGCGTCGCGCTCACAGATACGCAGTATTTT.

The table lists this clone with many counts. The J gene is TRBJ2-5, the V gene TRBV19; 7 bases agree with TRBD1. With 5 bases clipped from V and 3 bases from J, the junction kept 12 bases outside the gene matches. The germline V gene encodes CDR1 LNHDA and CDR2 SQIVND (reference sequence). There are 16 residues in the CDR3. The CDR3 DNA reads TGTGCCAGTAGTCTACTAACAGGGGTCGGGGAAGAGACCCAGTACTTC. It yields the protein CASSLLTGVGEETQYF.

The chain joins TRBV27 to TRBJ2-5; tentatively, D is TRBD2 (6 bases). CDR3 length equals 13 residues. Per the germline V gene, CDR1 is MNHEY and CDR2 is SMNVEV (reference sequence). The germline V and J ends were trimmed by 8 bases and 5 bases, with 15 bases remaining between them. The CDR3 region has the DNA TGTGCCAGCCAGGCGGCGGGGTGGGAGACCCAGTACTTC. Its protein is CASQAAGWETQYF.

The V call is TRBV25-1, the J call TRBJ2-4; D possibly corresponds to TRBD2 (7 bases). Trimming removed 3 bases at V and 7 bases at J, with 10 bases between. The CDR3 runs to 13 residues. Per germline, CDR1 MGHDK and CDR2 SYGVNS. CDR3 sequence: CASSEWGGNIQYF. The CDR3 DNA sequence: TGTGCCAGCAGTGAGTGGGGGGGCAACATTCAGTACTTC. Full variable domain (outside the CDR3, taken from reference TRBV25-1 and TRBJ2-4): EADIYQTPRYLVIGTGKKITLECSQTMGHDKMYWYQQDPGMELHLIHYSYGVNSTEKGDLSSESTVSRIRTEHFPLTLESARPSHTSQYLCASSEWGGNIQYFGAGTRLSVL.

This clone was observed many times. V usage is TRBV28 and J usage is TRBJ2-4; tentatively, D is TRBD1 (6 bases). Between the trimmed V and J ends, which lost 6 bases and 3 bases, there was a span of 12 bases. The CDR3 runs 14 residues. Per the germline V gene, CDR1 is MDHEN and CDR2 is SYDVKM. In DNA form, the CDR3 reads TGTGCCAGCAGCCCTGGACAGTTCAAAAACATTCAGTACTTC. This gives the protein CASSPGQFKNIQYF. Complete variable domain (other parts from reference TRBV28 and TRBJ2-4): DVKVTQSSRYLVKRTGEKVFLECVQDMDHENMFWYRQDPGLGLRLIYFSYDVKMKEKGDIPEGYSVSREKKERFSLILESASTNQTSMYLCASSPGQFKNIQYFGAGTRLSVL.